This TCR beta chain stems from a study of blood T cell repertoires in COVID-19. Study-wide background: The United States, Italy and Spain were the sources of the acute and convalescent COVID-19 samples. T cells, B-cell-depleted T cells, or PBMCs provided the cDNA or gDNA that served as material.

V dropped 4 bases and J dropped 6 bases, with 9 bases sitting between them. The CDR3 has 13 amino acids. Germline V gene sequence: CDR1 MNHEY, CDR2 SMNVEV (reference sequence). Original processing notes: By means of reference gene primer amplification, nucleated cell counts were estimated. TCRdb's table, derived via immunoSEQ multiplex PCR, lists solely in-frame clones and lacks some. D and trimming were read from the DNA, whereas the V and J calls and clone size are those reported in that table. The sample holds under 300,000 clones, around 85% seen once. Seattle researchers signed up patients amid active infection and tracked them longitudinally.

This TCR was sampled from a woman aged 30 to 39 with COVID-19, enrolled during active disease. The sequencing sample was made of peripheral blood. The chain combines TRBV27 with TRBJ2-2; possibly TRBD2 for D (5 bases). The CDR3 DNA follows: TGTGCCAGCAGTTCGTTCGGGGCCGGGGAGCTGTTTTTT. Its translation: CASSSFGAGELFF.